This T cell receptor (beta chain) stems from a study of T cells in Graves' hyperthyroidism and ophthalmopathy. Study-wide context: Upon initial diagnosis and before any treatment, peripheral blood was collected. Study-level findings and limits: In the blood, most expanded thyroid clonotypes above 0.001 appeared as well. Stable hyperthyroidism was separated from ophthalmopathy by a model based on 13 V-J features.

Germline-derived CDR1 and CDR2 are SGHTA and FQGNSA. Trimming pared 1 base from V and 8 bases from J, leaving 12 bases between. The CDR3 sequence is 15 residues long. This clonotype was found a few times. Its antigen is unidentified. TCR beta CDR3 regions were amplified from RNA. Using the HTBI primer set, a first-round RT-PCR was run on the TCR CDR3. TCRdb passed the multiplex PCR reads through MiXCR, listing each CDR3 protein once. Of hundreds of thousands of distinct CDR3 sequences listed, roughly 40% were seen once; the top ten hold over 8%. Diagnosis rested on symptoms, serum thyroxine and TRAb, thyroid ultrasound, and orbital computed tomography.

This sequence originates from a man aged 18 to 30 with Graves' hyperthyroidism. Sequencing used blood. The genes are TRBV7-2 and TRBJ1-6, with D unclear. As DNA, the CDR3 is TGTGCCAGCAGCTTAGGTGGGGTTTATTATTCACCCCTCCACTTT. Translation: CASSLGGVYYSPLHF. Combining the CDR3 with reference TRBV7-2 and TRBJ1-6 gives the whole variable domain GAGVSQSPSNKVTEKGKDVELRCDPISGHTALYWYRQSLGQGLEFLIYFQGNSAPDKSGLPSDRFSAERTGGSVSTLTIQRTQQEDSAVYLCASSLGGVYYSPLHFGNGTRLTVT.